This TCR beta chain was identified during a study of blood T cells in healthy people across ages. CDR1 is LGHDT, CDR2 YNNKEL, per germline (reference sequence). V was clipped by 0 bases and J by 13 bases, with 10 bases between them. The CDR3 loop spans 12 amino acids. Every donor gave 7.5 to 10 milliliters of peripheral blood. Primers used in a second PCR of roughly 7 to 12 cycles were a sample-barcoded 5' primer and a J-beta primer mix. Each CDR3 protein gets one entry after TCRdb re-called the 5' RACE reads with MiXCR. Among about 650,000 distinct CDR3 sequences listed, under 65% were seen once. Sample: blood. The clonotype comes from an elderly woman in good health. The chain has TRBV3-1 and TRBJ2-4; D is uncertain. The CDR3 reads CASSQETNRQYF. The DNA for the CDR3 is TGTGCCAGCAGCCAAGAGACCAATAGGCAGTACTTC.